This is a list of T cell receptor beta chains from one sample in a study of cytomegalovirus exposure and HLA in healthy donors. TCRdb's copy holds only in-frame clones and misses some; the assay was immunoSEQ multiplex PCR. The sample lists fewer than 110,000 clones, roughly 70% seen once, with about 14% in the top ten. The sample comprised PBMCs. The receptors originated from a woman in her 40s in good health and CMV-seropositive. Both conserved end residues are part of each CDR3. D genes are given only for firm matches. A clone size is listed for some rows: how often the clone was seen (once, few, many), or a class if it is expanded.

TRBV2	NA	NA	13	TRBJ1-1	CASRIARNTEAFF	TGTGCCAGCAGGATCGCTAGGAACACTGAAGCTTTCTTT
TRBV30	NA	NA	13	TRBJ1-2	CAYMTAFNYGYTF	TGTGCCTACATGACAGCTTTTAACTATGGCTACACCTTC
TRBV12-5	NA	NA	12	TRBJ2-2	CASGLYTGELFF	TGTGCTAGTGGTCTGTACACCGGGGAGCTGTTTTTT
TRBV4-2	NA	NA	14	TRBJ2-7	CASSQEIRGYEQYF	TGTGCCAGCAGCCAAGAAATCAGGGGCTACGAGCAGTACTTC
TRBV29-1	NA	TRBD2	15	TRBJ2-2	CSVISLAGGTGELFF	TGCAGCGTCATCTCTCTAGCGGGTGGCACCGGGGAGCTGTTTTTT
TRBV30	once	NA	13	TRBJ1-6	CAWSTGNNSPLHF	TGTGCCTGGAGCACAGGGAATAATTCACCCCTCCACTTT
TRBV6-1	NA	TRBD1	15	TRBJ1-4	CASSDWTGLGEKLFF	TGTGCCAGCAGTGACTGGACAGGGTTGGGGGAAAAACTGTTTTTT
TRBV19	few	TRBD1	17	TRBJ2-2	CASNPPTGTARGGELFF	TGTGCCAGTAATCCTCCCACCGGGACAGCGAGGGGCGGGGAGCTGTTTTTT
TRBV5-1	once	NA	15	TRBJ1-6	CASRQDSFNNSPLHF	TGCGCCAGCAGGCAGGATTCGTTCAATAATTCACCCCTCCACTTT
TRBV6-1	few	NA	11	TRBJ1-1	CASRQGTEAFF	TGTGCCAGCAGGCAGGGTACTGAAGCTTTCTTT
TRBV5-4	NA	TRBD2	15	TRBJ2-5	CASSLKLAGQETQYF	TGTGCCAGCAGCTTGAAGCTAGCGGGGCAAGAGACCCAGTACTTC
TRBV9	NA	TRBD2	15	TRBJ2-7	CASSPVGGGSYEQYF	TGTGCCAGCAGCCCCGTCGGGGGGGGATCGTACGAGCAGTACTTC
TRBV12-5	NA	NA	16	TRBJ1-5	CASGLIWEQGNQPQHF	TGTGCTAGTGGTTTGATATGGGAACAGGGCAATCAGCCCCAGCATTTT
TRBV28	NA	NA	15	TRBJ1-1	CASSPYSTGNTEAFF	TGTGCCAGCAGTCCCTACTCTACGGGGAACACTGAAGCTTTCTTT
TRBV9	NA	NA	15	TRBJ1-1	CASSVSRDLNTEAFF	TGTGCCAGCAGCGTCAGCAGGGACTTGAACACTGAAGCTTTCTTT
TRBV30	NA	TRBD1	16	TRBJ1-4	CAWRDPGQGNWEKLFF	TGTGCCTGGAGGGATCCGGGACAGGGGAATTGGGAAAAACTGTTTTTT
TRBV2	NA	NA	13	TRBJ1-2	CASATTHNYGYTF	TGTGCCAGCGCGACAACTCACAACTATGGCTACACCTTC
TRBV19	NA	NA	13	TRBJ1-1	CASSTQSGLRAFF	TGTGCCAGTAGTACGCAGTCTGGCCTCCGAGCTTTCTTT
TRBV7-8	NA	TRBD1	14	TRBJ1-1	CASKLRDRGTEAFF	TGTGCCAGCAAACTCCGGGACAGGGGAACTGAAGCTTTCTTT
TRBV7-6	NA	TRBD1	15	TRBJ1-4	CASSARTGANEKLFF	TGTGCCAGCAGCGCAAGGACAGGGGCTAATGAAAAACTGTTTTTT
TRBV6-1	few	TRBD1	13	TRBJ1-1	CASTTGVDTEAFF	TGTGCCAGCACGACAGGGGTAGATACTGAAGCTTTCTTT
TRBV6-1	NA	TRBD2	15	TRBJ2-5	CASSAQTSGGETQYF	TGTGCCAGCAGTGCCCAGACTAGCGGGGGGGAGACCCAGTACTTC
TRBV9	NA	NA	16	TRBJ2-1	CASSADSRSSYNEQFF	TGTGCCAGCAGCGCCGATTCTAGGAGCTCCTACAATGAGCAGTTCTTC
TRBV7-8	NA	TRBD2	15	TRBJ2-7	CASSLEGGSSYEQYF	TGTGCCAGCAGCTTAGAGGGAGGGAGCTCCTACGAGCAGTACTTC
TRBV4-3	NA	NA	15	TRBJ1-5	CASSQILGGNQPQHF	TGCGCCAGCAGCCAGATTCTAGGGGGCAATCAGCCCCAGCATTTT
TRBV6-1	NA	NA	13	TRBJ1-1	CASSEAGGTEAFF	TGTGCCAGCAGTGAAGCAGGGGGTACTGAAGCTTTCTTT
TRBV6-7	NA	NA	17	TRBJ2-7	CASSRLMSGRRDYEQYF	TGTGCCAGCAGTCGCCTAATGTCAGGGCGGAGAGACTACGAGCAGTACTTC
TRBV25-1	NA	TRBD1	17	TRBJ2-7	CASAEGVRTGSSYEQYF	TGTGCCAGCGCCGAAGGGGTCCGGACAGGAAGCTCCTACGAGCAGTACTTC
TRBV9	NA	NA	13	TRBJ1-1	CASSVAAPGEAFF	TGTGCCAGCAGCGTAGCGGCACCCGGGGAAGCTTTCTTT
TRBV7-2	once	NA	13	TRBJ2-5	CASTLGVLETQYF	TGTGCCAGCACCCTAGGGGTTTTAGAGACCCAGTACTTC
TRBV4-1	NA	TRBD1	15	TRBJ1-1	CASSPLTGSRAEAFF	TGCGCCAGCAGCCCCCTGACAGGGTCTAGGGCTGAAGCTTTCTTT
TRBV18	NA	TRBD1	15	TRBJ1-2	CASSLEGQGAVGYTF	TGTGCCAGCTCACTAGAAGGACAGGGGGCGGTTGGCTACACCTTC
TRBV6-1	NA	NA	14	TRBJ2-2	CASSEYPGTGELFF	TGTGCCAGCAGTGAATACCCCGGGACCGGGGAGCTGTTTTTT
TRBV4-1	NA	NA	16	TRBJ2-1	CASSPHSRRVYNEQFF	TGCGCCAGCAGCCCCCATTCACGGAGAGTGTACAATGAGCAGTTCTTC
TRBV5-5	NA	NA	14	TRBJ2-5	CASSFVQVQETQYF	TGTGCCAGCAGCTTCGTACAGGTCCAAGAGACCCAGTACTTC
TRBV7-9	NA	TRBD2	18	TRBJ2-1	CASSLTPSGVPFGAEQFF	TGTGCCAGCAGCCTAACCCCTAGCGGGGTCCCCTTTGGGGCTGAGCAGTTCTTC
TRBV5-1	NA	TRBD1	14	TRBJ2-5	CASSFQGAEKTQYF	TGCGCCAGCAGCTTCCAGGGGGCGGAGAAGACCCAGTACTTC